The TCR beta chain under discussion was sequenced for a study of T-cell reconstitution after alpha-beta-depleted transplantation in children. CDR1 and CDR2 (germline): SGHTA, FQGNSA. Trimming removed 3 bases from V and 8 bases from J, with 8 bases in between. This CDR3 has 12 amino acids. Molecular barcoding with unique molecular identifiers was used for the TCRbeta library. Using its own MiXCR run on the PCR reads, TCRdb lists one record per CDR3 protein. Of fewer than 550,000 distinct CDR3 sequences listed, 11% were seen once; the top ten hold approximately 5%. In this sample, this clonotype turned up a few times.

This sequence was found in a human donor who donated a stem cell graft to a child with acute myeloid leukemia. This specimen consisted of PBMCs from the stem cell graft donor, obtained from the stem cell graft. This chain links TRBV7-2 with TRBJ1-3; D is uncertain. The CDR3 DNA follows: TGTGCCAGCAGCTTCCTGGGAGACACCATATATTTT. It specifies CASSFLGDTIYF.